This T cell receptor (beta chain) was found in a study of cytomegalovirus exposure and HLA in healthy donors. Study overall: In an early release, HLA-typed donors contributed about 80 million unique TCR sequences.

This clone showed up just once. Its antigen is unknown. Broader study findings: By a later analysis, the bulk of CMV-associated TCR beta chains appeared HLA-restricted. Diagnosis of cytomegalovirus status made by the classifier reportedly showed high specificity and sensitivity.

PCR involved 60 Vbeta and 13 Jbeta primers. TCRdb's copy holds only in-frame clones and misses some; the assay was immunoSEQ multiplex PCR. The table has under 200,000 clones, roughly four fifths seen once; the top ten hold just over 2%. This TCR was recovered from a woman aged 25 to 39 in good health and CMV-seropositive. Sequenced: PBMCs.

The CDR3, as DNA: TGTGCCAGCAGAGCGGACGGCCAAGAGACCCAGTACTTC. Its protein product is CASRADGQETQYF. The J gene is TRBJ2-5, the V gene TRBV6-5, with D perhaps TRBD2 (5 bases). V lost 6 bases to trimming and J lost 1 base, with 9 bases between them. The germline V gene has CDR1 MNHEY and CDR2 SVGAGI. The CDR3 spans 13 residues.